This TCR beta chain is drawn from a study of identical twins. This CDR3 has 14 amino acids. CDR1 is SGHVS, CDR2 FNYEAQ, per germline. Trimming stripped 5 bases from V and 2 bases from J, with 13 bases between. Template switching added a universal primer site; cDNA carried unique molecular identifiers. TCRdb re-called the 5' RACE reads with MiXCR, one entry per CDR3 protein. The sample contains 690,000 or so distinct CDR3 sequences, less than 10% of which appear only once. Whole-study findings and limits: Invariant T cells like MAIT and iNKT could partly confound the zero-insertion analyses. Alpha sequences out of frame and shared by twins had excess low generation probability.

In this sample, this clonotype turned up a few times. Its specificity is unknown. The same specimen was also included in a second study, on yellow fever vaccine responses in identical twins.

The rearrangement joins TRBV7-6 to TRBJ2-7; D is uncertain. The TCR comes from a woman between 18 and 29 years old in good health. The sample was PBMCs. In DNA form, the CDR3 reads TGTGCCAGCAGCCCCACCACCCCAGCCTACGAGCAGTACTTC. This gives the protein CASSPTTPAYEQYF.